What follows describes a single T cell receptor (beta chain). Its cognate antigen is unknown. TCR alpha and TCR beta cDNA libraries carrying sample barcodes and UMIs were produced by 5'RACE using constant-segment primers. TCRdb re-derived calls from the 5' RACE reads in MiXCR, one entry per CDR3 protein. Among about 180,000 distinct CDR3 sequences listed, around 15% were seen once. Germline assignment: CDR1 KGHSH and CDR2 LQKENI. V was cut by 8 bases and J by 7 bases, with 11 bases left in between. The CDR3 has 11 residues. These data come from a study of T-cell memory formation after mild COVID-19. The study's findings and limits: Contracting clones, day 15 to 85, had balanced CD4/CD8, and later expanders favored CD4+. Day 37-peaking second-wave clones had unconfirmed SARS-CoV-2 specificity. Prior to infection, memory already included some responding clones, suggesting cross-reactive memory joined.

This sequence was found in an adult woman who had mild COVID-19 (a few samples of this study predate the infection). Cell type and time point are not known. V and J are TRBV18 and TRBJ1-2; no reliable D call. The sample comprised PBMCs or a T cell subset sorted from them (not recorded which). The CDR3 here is CASTRESGYTF. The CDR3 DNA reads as TGTGCCAGCACCCGGGAGTCTGGCTACACCTTC. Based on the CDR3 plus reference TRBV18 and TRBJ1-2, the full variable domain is NAGVMQNPRHLVRRRGQEARLRCSPMKGHSHVYWYRQLPEEGLKFMVYLQKENIIDESGMPKERFSAEFPKEGPSILRIQQVVRGDSAAYFCASTRESGYTFGSGTRLTVV.